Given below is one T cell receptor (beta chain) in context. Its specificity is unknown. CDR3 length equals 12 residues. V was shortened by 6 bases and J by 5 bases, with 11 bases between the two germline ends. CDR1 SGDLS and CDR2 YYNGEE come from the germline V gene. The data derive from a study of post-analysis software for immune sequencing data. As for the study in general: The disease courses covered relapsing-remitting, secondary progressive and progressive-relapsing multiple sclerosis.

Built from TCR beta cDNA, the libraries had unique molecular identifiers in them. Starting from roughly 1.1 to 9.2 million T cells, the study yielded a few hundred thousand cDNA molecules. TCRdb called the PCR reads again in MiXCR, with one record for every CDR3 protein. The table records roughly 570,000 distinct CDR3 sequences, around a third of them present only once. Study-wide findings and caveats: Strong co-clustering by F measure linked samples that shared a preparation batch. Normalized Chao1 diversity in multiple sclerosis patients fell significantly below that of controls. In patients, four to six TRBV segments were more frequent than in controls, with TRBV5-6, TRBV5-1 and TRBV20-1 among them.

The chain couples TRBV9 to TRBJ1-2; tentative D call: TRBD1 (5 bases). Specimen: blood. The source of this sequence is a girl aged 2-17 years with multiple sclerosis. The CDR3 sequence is CASKRQSYGYTF. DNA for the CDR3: TGTGCCAGCAAACGACAGTCATATGGCTACACCTTC.